The clone carrying this T cell receptor (beta chain) was counted once. Its specificity is not known. The data are from a study of post-analysis software for immune sequencing data. On the study more broadly: Relapsing-remitting, secondary progressive and progressive-relapsing forms made up the multiple sclerosis disease courses.

Prepared libraries of TCR beta cDNA carried unique molecular identifiers. TCRdb re-called the PCR reads with MiXCR, one entry per CDR3 protein. The sample lists 350,000 to 500,000 distinct CDR3 sequences, approximately 39% occurring once. Findings of the study overall: Samples made in the same batch grouped tightly together by F measure.

The material sequenced was blood. The clonotype was recovered from a girl under 10 years old with multiple sclerosis.

The CDR3 protein is CATSKALSSYNEQFF. Here the CDR3 DNA reads TGTGCCACCAGCAAGGCGTTGAGCTCCTACAATGAGCAGTTCTTC. The genes are TRBV15 and TRBJ2-1; no definite D call. The CDR3 sequence is 15 residues long. Germline V CDR1 and CDR2: LNHNV, YYDKDF (reference sequence). Trimming cost V 4 bases and J 0 bases, with 10 bases left between them.